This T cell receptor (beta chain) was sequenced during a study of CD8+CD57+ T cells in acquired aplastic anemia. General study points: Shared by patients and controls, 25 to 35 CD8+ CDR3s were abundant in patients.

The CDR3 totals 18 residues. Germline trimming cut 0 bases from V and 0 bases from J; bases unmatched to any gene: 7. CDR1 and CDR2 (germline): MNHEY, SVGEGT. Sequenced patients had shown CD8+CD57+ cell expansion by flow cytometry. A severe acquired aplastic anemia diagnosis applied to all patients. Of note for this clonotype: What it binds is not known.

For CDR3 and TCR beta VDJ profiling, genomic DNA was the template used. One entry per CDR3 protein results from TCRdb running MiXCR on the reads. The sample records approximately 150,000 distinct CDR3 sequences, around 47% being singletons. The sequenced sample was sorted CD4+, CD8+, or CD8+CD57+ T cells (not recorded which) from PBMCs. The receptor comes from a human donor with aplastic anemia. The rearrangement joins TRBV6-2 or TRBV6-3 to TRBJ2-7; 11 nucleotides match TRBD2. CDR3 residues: CASSYSGLGLADSYEQYF. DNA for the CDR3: TGTGCCAGCAGTTACTCAGGCCTGGGACTAGCGGACTCCTACGAGCAGTACTTC.